This T cell receptor (beta chain) emerged from a study of esophageal squamous cell carcinoma under preoperative chemotherapy (dated 2018 in TCRdb). Describing the broader study: TCR repertoires were profiled in both peripheral blood T cells and tumor-infiltrating lymphocytes. Repertoires from samples collected before paclitaxel-nedaplatin therapy were compared with repertoires from samples collected after the therapy. The effects of paclitaxel-nedaplatin chemotherapy on T-cell receptor repertoires in patients with esophageal squamous cell carcinoma were assessed. Five or six patients with primary esophageal squamous cell carcinoma were included in the cohort.

Results the study describes overall, beyond this receptor: Paclitaxel-nedaplatin therapy caused immediate and substantial changes in clonotype frequency, and abundant clones were more likely to contract than to amplify. A significant increase in TCR diversity was observed in peripheral T cells after chemotherapy, whereas no such increase was observed in tumor-infiltrating lymphocytes. Post-treatment tumor-infiltrating lymphocytes appeared partly derived from peripheral T cells migrating into the tumor, not solely from local clonal changes. The analysis included only a few patients with esophageal squamous cell carcinoma, making the cohort small.

From the cysteine through the phenylalanine, the CDR3 covers 13 amino acids. The read is trimmed to its CDR3 DNA, 39 bases read in frame from base 1. V and J are trimmed by 8 bases and 11 bases, and the gene matches miss 14 bases of the junction. On this clonotype: It has no known antigen specificity. This may be a read error, as it is one base from a much larger clone.

The library came from PCR. Sequencing was performed on a HiSeq X Ten. High-throughput sequencing was used to characterize the TCR repertoires. In-frame beta chains were kept once TCRdb had trimmed the public reads at Q25 with fastp and called clones with MiXCR. Under each unique CDR3 protein, matching rows form one entry showing the most common genes and DNA. Counted in this sample were 25,000 to 35,000 distinct CDR3 sequences; roughly half of them appeared once. The ten biggest clones cover approximately 12% of the sample. Explained via the paper, the time point label denotes: before preoperative PTX-NDP chemotherapy. Paclitaxel-nedaplatin was administered to patients as preoperative chemotherapy before surgery.

This material was obtained from a patient given preoperative chemotherapy. Recombination linked TRBV12-3 or TRBV12-4 to TRBJ2-5; TRBD2 lines up with 7 middle nucleotides. The receptor's source is a human donor with esophageal squamous cell carcinoma. The donor label of this sample is uncertain. CDR3 region: CASDPGTTNEQYF. Here is the DNA: TGTGCCAGCGACCCCGGGACTACCAATGAGCAGTACTTC.